What follows are 8 T cell receptor beta chains derived from one specimen sequenced in a study of metastatic and nonmetastatic thyroid tumors. Each patient came to thyroid surgery without any prior treatment (of any kind). With MiXCR, TCRdb called clones anew from the PCR reads. Among some 41,000 clones listed, 28% were seen once. The source material was blood. These receptors came from a male donor with papillary thyroid cancer or a benign thyroid nodule (not recorded which). Some clones in this sample may be carry-over from other donors' samples.

The chain joins TRBV11-2 to TRBJ1-6; D uncertain. The germline CDR1 and CDR2 sequences are SGHAT and FQNNGV. The CDR3 length is 17 residues. Deletions cut 3 bases from V and 0 bases from J, with 12 bases between. CDR3 DNA: TGTGCCAGCAGCTTCACCCCGAGTAGCTCCTATAATTCACCCCTCCACTTT. Its translation: CASSFTPSSSYNSPLHF.

The rearrangement uses TRBV25-1 and TRBJ2-3; D unresolved. The germline gives CDR1 MGHDK, CDR2 SYGVNS. V gave up 8 bases and J gave up 10 bases, with 10 bases separating them. This CDR3 spans 10 amino acids. CDR3 loop: CASPTYAQYF. In DNA form, the CDR3 reads TGTGCCAGCCCCACATATGCGCAGTATTTT.

This clone was found many times. The chain carries TRBV29-1 and TRBJ1-2, with 8 bases fitting TRBD1. This CDR3 is built from 15 residues. The trim removed 6 bases at V and 3 bases at J, leaving 12 bases unmatched. Germline V gene lookup returns CDR1 SQVTM and CDR2 ANQGSEA. The CDR3 protein is CSVTKSGGADYGYTF. DNA of the CDR3: TGCAGCGTAACTAAGTCAGGGGGCGCCGACTATGGCTACACCTTC.

This clone was seen ten or more times. V gene TRBV7-9 combines with J gene TRBJ2-3; 10 bases are shared with TRBD2. The CDR3 totals 15 residues. The germline V gene encodes CDR1 SEHNR and CDR2 FQNEAQ (reference sequence). V trimming: 6 bases; J trimming: 0 bases; junction bases outside the gene matches: 3. The CDR3 is CASSLLAGSTDTQYF. For the CDR3, the DNA is TGTGCCAGCAGTCTACTAGCGGGAAGCACAGATACGCAGTATTTT.

The chain combines TRBV5-1 with TRBJ2-6; no clear D. Trimming stripped 0 bases from V and 0 bases from J, with 1 base between. The CDR3 spans 14 residues. The germline V gene has CDR1 SGHRS and CDR2 YFSETQ. CDR3 DNA sequence: TGCGCCAGCAGCTTGGACTCTGGGGCCAACGTCCTGACTTTC. Protein sequence: CASSLDSGANVLTF.

The chain couples TRBV20-1 to TRBJ2-7; 12 bases fit TRBD2. With V trimmed by 6 bases and J by 7 bases, 16 bases remained unmatched. Germline values: CDR1 DFQATT, CDR2 SNEGSKA (reference sequence). The CDR3 spans 16 residues. The CDR3 spells CSASVTSGRASWEQYF. DNA of the CDR3: TGCAGTGCATCCGTGACTAGCGGGAGAGCATCGTGGGAGCAGTACTTC.

This clone appeared a few times. The chain joins TRBV2 to TRBJ2-3; possibly TRBD2 for D (6 bases). Germline CDR1 and CDR2: SNHLY and FYNNEI. The CDR3 sequence is 14 residues long. Trimming removed 6 bases at V and 1 base at J, with 11 bases between. CDR3 sequence (DNA): TGTGCCAGCAGATCGGGAGAAGGCACAGATACGCAGTATTTT. It is translated as CASRSGEGTDTQYF.

This clone was counted ten times or more. This chain joins TRBV5-6 and TRBJ2-7, with D hard to call. The V end was cut by 3 bases, the J end by 6 bases, with 10 bases between. This CDR3 contains 12 residues. The germline V gene encodes CDR1 SGHDT and CDR2 YYEEEE. DNA for the CDR3: TGTGCCAGCAGCTCGCTCGGCGGCGAGCAGTACTTC. Translation: CASSSLGGEQYF.